Described below is a single TCR beta chain sequence and its context. There are many counts of this clonotype. The target of this receptor is not known. Base quality data are lacking; no much larger clone is found one base away. Each patient had bone marrow sampled at the time of active disease. Bone marrow mononuclear cells were isolated by Ficoll-Hypaque density gradient centrifugation. CD138-negative cells were obtained by negative selection after labeling with CD138 magnetic microbeads on a MACS separator, removing myeloma plasma cells. Flow cytometry with CD138 antibodies on an Attune NxT was used to check how pure the isolated cells were. Total RNA was extracted using TRIzol reagent and was quantified on a NanoDrop spectrophotometer. For each patient, the CD138-negative bone marrow sample underwent paired RNA-seq and IR-seq. These data belong to a study of read filtering for tumor transcriptome and immune sequencing (dated by TCRdb to the early 2020s). A note on the overall study: The cohort consisted of under 20 male and roughly 13 female patients, with a mean age of around 60 years and an age range of about 45 to 90. TCR repertoires obtained by targeted immune repertoire sequencing and by bulk whole-transcriptome sequencing performed on the same bone marrow samples were compared. Per sample, about 3.5 to 11 million TCR-region mapped reads were obtained with IR-seq, compared with only about 80 to 1,400 with RNA-seq. After DNase treatment, whole-transcriptome libraries were prepared with the TruSeq RNA Access Library Prep Kit. Under revised international staging, roughly eight patients fell into R-ISS I, 16 into R-ISS II and six or seven into R-ISS III. One of the main goals was to work out a read-filtering strategy for immune repertoire data, in particular whether clonotypes backed by only a single read should be removed.

General study outcomes and caveats: The correlation between IR-seq and RNA-seq shared clonotype proportions was increased by removal of single-read clonotypes. Rather than purified T cells, the sorted CD138-negative fraction was a mixed bone marrow immune population. Compared with RNA-seq, IR-seq captured clonotypes at much greater depth and more reliably, and a smaller IR-seq throughput was enough to identify most of the shared clonotypes. In IR-seq, single-read clonotypes were around four fifths of clonotypes but about 3.5% of total reads; in RNA-seq they were about three quarters of clonotypes and 35% to 45% of reads.

TCR libraries were constructed from approximately 360 ng RNA using the Immunoverse kit, and molecular barcoded adaptors covering alpha/delta and beta/gamma chains were employed. TCR library preparation used the same RNA that went into transcriptome sequencing. Sequencing of the TCR libraries was done on an Illumina HiSeq 4000 with 2 x 150 cycles. In the paper's pipeline: TCR reads were aligned to human V, D, J and C references and assembled into CDR3 clonotypes with MiXCR, including quality filtering and error correction. The tcR package in R was used to analyze clonotype counts and gene usage diversity. For inspection of raw mapping reads, RNA-seq reads were mapped by STAR aligner version 2.5.3a onto GRCh37 of the human genome. To test how sequencing depth affects detected clonotypes, IR-seq fastq files were randomly downsampled with Seqtk 1.3. The public reads were quality trimmed at Q25 with fastp and then assembled into clones with MiXCR by TCRdb, keeping productive beta chains. Each CDR3 protein appears once, grouped with its most common genes and DNA. Here the V and J calls rest on TCRdb's processing, not on the authors' analysis. In this sample the table shows about 86,000 distinct CDR3 sequences, roughly 12% of which occur a single time. The top ten clones comprise about 15% of the sample.

Taken from the germline V gene (reference sequence), the CDR1 and CDR2 loops are DFQATT and SNEGSKA. The CDR3 covers 18 residues, taking in both the cysteine and the phenylalanine. The read is trimmed to its CDR3 DNA, 54 bases read in frame from base 1. V is clipped by 6 bases and J by 1 base, and the sequence between their germline boundaries is 27 bases long. This TCR was sampled from a donor at least 40 years old with multiple myeloma. Sample: a population of CD138-negative cells sorted from bone marrow. The meaning of the sample's cell subset or site label: bone marrow mononuclear cells depleted of CD138+ plasma/myeloma cells by negative magnetic selection. Recombination linked TRBV20-1 to TRBJ1-1; the D gene is perhaps TRBD1, on 6 matching bases. The DNA sequence reads TGCAGTGCCAAACCCTACAGGGTCAAGGGTGTTTCGAACACTGAAGCTTTCTTT. It translates to CSAKPYRVKGVSNTEAFF.